Below are 21 T cell receptor beta chains sequenced from a single sample in a study of beta chain features in type 1 diabetes. Study-level findings and limits: Shortening that was moderate but significant affected the TCRB CDR3s of Type 1 diabetes patients in all four CD4+ subsets.

These TCRs' antigens remain unknown. Since all of the isolated RNA was reverse transcribed, expressed TCRB transcripts were what got sequenced. Repertoires were generated with immunoSEQ multiplex PCR, while TCRdb's copy carries only in-frame clones and drops some. Of more than 100,000 clones detected, around 15% appear once; the ten largest clones hold 2% to 2.5%. Sequencing was done on a sample of central memory CD4+ T cells from blood. The receptors derive from a young man with type 1 diabetes.

This clone is judged medium-sized. Additional DNA sequences in this sample encode the identical CDR3. The genes are TRBV29-1 and TRBJ2-7; the D call may be TRBD1 or TRBD2 (7 bases each). This CDR3 contains 13 residues. The germline V gene has CDR1 SQVTM and CDR2 ANQGSEA. V was shortened by 6 bases and J by 6 bases, with 18 bases between the two germline ends. The CDR3 spells CSVNRQGGGEQYF. DNA of the CDR3: TGCAGCGTAAATCGACAGGGAGGGGGCGAGCAGTACTTC.

In DNA form, the CDR3 reads TGTGCCAGCAGCGTAGTCCCCAGCACCTACAATGAGCAGTTCTTC. Amino acid sequence: CASSVVPSTYNEQFF. V is TRBV9 and J is TRBJ2-1; D call uncertain. CDR1 is SGDLS, CDR2 YYNGEE, per germline. V was pared by 0 bases and J by 2 bases, with 9 bases between. CDR3 length: 15 amino acids.

The chain is built from TRBV30 and TRBJ1-2; D gene uncertain. Germline V lookup: CDR1 GTSNPN, CDR2 SVGIG (reference sequence). Trimming pared 6 bases from V and 0 bases from J, leaving 11 bases between. This CDR3 region has 13 residues. The CDR3 DNA reads as TGTGCCTGTAGTATAGAGGCTAACTATGGCTACACCTTC. It yields the protein CACSIEANYGYTF.

The table lists this clone with a few counts. The chain carries TRBV4-2 and TRBJ1-5; 9 bases are a match to TRBD1. CDR3 length equals 14 residues. Germline assignment: CDR1 LGHNA and CDR2 YNFKEQ. Germline trimming cut 1 base from V and 6 bases from J; bases unmatched to any gene: 1. CDR3 sequence reads: CASSQGTGAQPQHF. The CDR3 DNA reads as TGTGCCAGCAGCCAAGGGACAGGGGCTCAGCCCCAGCATTTT.

A few counts support this clone. The V call is TRBV7-3, the J call TRBJ2-2, with unresolved D. The CDR3 length is 15 residues. V lost 8 bases and J 6 bases, leaving 19 bases between the germline ends. Germline values: CDR1 SGHTA, CDR2 FQGTGA. CDR3: CASSHSGGRAGELFF. CDR3 DNA sequence: TGTGCCAGCTCCCATTCGGGCGGTCGGGCCGGGGAGCTGTTTTTT.

The J gene is TRBJ1-2, the V gene TRBV29-1, with TRBD1 matching over 8 bases. This CDR3 is 14 amino acids long. Germline CDR1 is SQVTM and CDR2 is ANQGSEA. V trimming: 6 bases; J trimming: 3 bases; junction bases outside the gene matches: 9. Here the CDR3 reads CSVVARGRDYGYTF. The CDR3 DNA sequence: TGCAGCGTCGTGGCCAGGGGGCGCGACTATGGCTACACCTTC.

In this sample, this clone turned up a few times. This chain links TRBV18 with TRBJ2-1; tentatively, D is TRBD1 or TRBD2 (6 bases each). Germline lookup yields CDR1 KGHSH and CDR2 LQKENI. This CDR3 comprises 16 residues. Trimming left V 0 bases short and J 5 bases short, with 14 bases between. The CDR3 protein is CASSPPKGGFNNEQFF. CDR3 nucleotide sequence: TGTGCCAGCTCACCACCCAAAGGGGGGTTCAACAATGAGCAGTTCTTC.

This clone has more than one count but fewer than ten. This chain links TRBV9 with TRBJ1-6, with D maybe TRBD1 (5 bases). V lost 0 bases and J lost 12, with 19 bases in between. Germline CDR1 and CDR2: SGDLS and YYNGEE. The CDR3 length is 16 residues. The CDR3: CASSVGVGGEDGPLHF. In DNA form, the CDR3 reads TGTGCCAGCAGCGTAGGGGTCGGGGGTGAAGATGGACCCCTCCACTTT.

A few counts support this clone. The chain recombines TRBV7-2 with TRBJ2-3; 7 bases map to TRBD2. Germline V gives CDR1 SGHTA, CDR2 FQGNSA. This CDR3 contains 15 residues. Trimming took 5 bases from V and 2 from J; bases not matched to a gene: 7. CDR3 in amino acids: CASSPGGYDTDTQYF. The CDR3 bases are TGTGCCAGCAGCCCCGGGGGGTACGACACAGATACGCAGTATTTT.

The chain links TRBV10-3 to TRBJ2-7, with D possibly being TRBD1 or TRBD2 (5 bases each). The CDR3 runs to 13 residues. Trimming took off 6 bases at V and 4 bases at J, with 13 bases between the two ends. Germline CDR1 and CDR2: ENHRY and SYGVKD. CDR3 region: CAIRGTDRYEQYF. The CDR3 nucleotides are TGTGCCATCAGAGGGACGGACCGTTACGAGCAGTACTTC.

V and J are TRBV7-2 and TRBJ2-1; D is perhaps TRBD1 (8 bases). The germline CDR1 and CDR2 sequences are SGHTA and FQGNSA. The V end was cut by 5 bases, the J end by 0 bases, with 17 bases between. This CDR3 has 17 amino acids. CDR3 amino acids: CASSPGTGGSSYNEQFF. The CDR3 nucleotides read TGTGCCAGCAGCCCAGGGACAGGCGGGAGCTCCTACAATGAGCAGTTCTTC.

This clone has more than one count but fewer than ten. The rearrangement links TRBV5-1 to TRBJ1-6; D is ambiguous. From germline, CDR1 is SGHRS and CDR2 YFSETQ. This CDR3 has 16 residues. V was clipped by 4 bases and J by 7 bases, with 18 bases between them. This chain's CDR3 is CASSLRIPGKNSPLHF. The CDR3 bases are TGCGCCAGCAGCCTGAGGATACCGGGGAAAAATTCACCCCTCCACTTT.

This clone has a handful of counts. This chain joins TRBV10-3 and TRBJ2-2; D possibly corresponds to TRBD2 (5 bases). V was pared by 2 bases and J by 0 bases, with 10 bases between. The CDR3 totals 16 residues. Per germline, CDR1 ENHRY and CDR2 SYGVKD. CDR3 in DNA: TGTGCCATCAGTGAGGTCGGGATGGCGAACACCGGGGAGCTGTTTTTT. Amino acid sequence: CAISEVGMANTGELFF.

The CDR3 DNA reads TGCGCCAGCAGCCAAGCGGTCGGCACAGATACGCAGTATTTT. The encoded protein is CASSQAVGTDTQYF. This chain links TRBV4-3 with TRBJ2-3; D ambiguous. The ends were cut back, 1 base at V and 1 base at J, with 6 bases in the middle. This CDR3 is 14 amino acids long. Germline lookup yields CDR1 LGHNA and CDR2 YSLEER.

The chain carries TRBV6-5 and TRBJ2-3; possible D gene TRBD2, 5 bases. V was clipped by 6 bases and J by 6 bases, with 13 bases between them. Looked up from germline, CDR1 is MNHEY and CDR2 is SVGAGI. The length of the CDR3 is 13 residues. The CDR3 nucleotides are TGTGCCAGCAGATTGGCGGGCCGGGATACGCAGTATTTT. Translated: CASRLAGRDTQYF.

The chain is built from TRBV4-1 and TRBJ1-6; D gene uncertain. The CDR3 extends over 14 amino acids. V dropped 4 bases and J dropped 7 bases, with 11 bases sitting between them. Germline loops: CDR1 MGHRA, CDR2 YSYEKL. CDR3 sequence: CASSPTRGNSPLHF. The CDR3 coding sequence is TGCGCCAGCAGCCCGACTCGTGGGAATTCACCCCTCCACTTT.

The J gene is TRBJ1-6, the V gene TRBV5-4; no definite D call. The V end lost 0 bases, the J end lost 6 bases, and 7 bases lay between the germline ends. The CDR3 has 14 amino acids. The V gene's germline CDR1 is SGHNT and CDR2 YYREEE (reference sequence). Written as DNA, the CDR3 is TGTGCCAGCAGCTTGGACCTTGGTAATTCACCCCTCCACTTT. This sequence encodes CASSLDLGNSPLHF.

The rearrangement links TRBV29-1 to TRBJ1-2; D is ambiguous. Germline V lookup: CDR1 SQVTM, CDR2 ANQGSEA. This CDR3 comprises 11 residues. V lost 4 bases and J 6 bases, leaving 9 bases between the germline ends. This chain's CDR3 is CSVGGSDGYTF. The CDR3 DNA sequence: TGCAGCGTTGGAGGGAGCGATGGCTACACCTTC.

This chain links TRBV6-1 with TRBJ2-1; 10 bases fit TRBD1. V shed 7 bases, J shed 6 bases, and the junction held 6 bases outside the gene matches. Germline V gene lookup returns CDR1 MNHNS and CDR2 SASEGT. The CDR3 sequence is 14 residues long. CDR3 residues: CASNRQGAVNEQFF. Here the CDR3 DNA reads TGTGCCAGCAATCGACAGGGGGCGGTCAATGAGCAGTTCTTC.

This clone was seen a handful of times. This rearrangement joins TRBV28 to TRBJ1-2; the D gene is possibly TRBD1 (6 bases). V lost 6 bases, J lost 5 bases, and 19 bases lay in between. Germline V gene data show CDR1 as MDHEN and CDR2 as SYDVKM. This CDR3 comprises 15 residues. The DNA for the CDR3 is TGTGCCAGCAGCCGACCGTACAGGGAATGGTATGGCTACACCTTC. Its protein is CASSRPYREWYGYTF.

The chain couples TRBV4-1 to TRBJ1-1; D gene uncertain. The germline V and J ends were trimmed by 1 base and 2 bases, with 8 bases remaining between them. This CDR3 is built from 14 residues. Germline V CDR1 and CDR2: MGHRA, YSYEKL. In DNA, the CDR3 is TGCGCCAGCAGCCAAGCGGGCAGAAACACTGAAGCTTTCTTT. It encodes CASSQAGRNTEAFF.